This record concerns one T cell receptor beta chain sequence. Antigen: not known. The sample originates from a study of CD8 T cells in Susac syndrome. The CDR3 contains 15 residues. V gave up 2 bases and J gave up 7 bases, with 16 bases separating them. The TEMRA cells underwent FACS enrichment, while the CD8+ and CD4+ T cells underwent negative isolation. Random hexamers served to reverse transcribe roughly 0.45 to 1 ug RNA. Across 54 Vbeta and 13 Jbeta, immunoSEQ multiplex PCR amplified TCR beta CDR3. TCRdb reprocessed the immunoSEQ multiplex PCR reads with MiXCR, giving one entry per CDR3 protein. The sample carries about 140,000 distinct CDR3 sequences, around 95% recorded once. Whole-study findings and limits: Clonal expansion was not observed in the Susac syndrome CD4+ T cell repertoires. The study acknowledged a relatively small number of individuals in its TCR sequencing and HLA analysis.

The sequence derives from a human donor with Susac syndrome. The chain carries TRBV12-3 or TRBV12-4 and TRBJ2-3; D perhaps matches TRBD1 (6 bases). Sample: CD4+ T cells from PBMCs. This chain's CDR3 is CASSLNRVRGYTQYF. For the CDR3, the DNA is TGTGCCAGCAGTTTAAACAGGGTGAGGGGTTATACGCAGTATTTT.